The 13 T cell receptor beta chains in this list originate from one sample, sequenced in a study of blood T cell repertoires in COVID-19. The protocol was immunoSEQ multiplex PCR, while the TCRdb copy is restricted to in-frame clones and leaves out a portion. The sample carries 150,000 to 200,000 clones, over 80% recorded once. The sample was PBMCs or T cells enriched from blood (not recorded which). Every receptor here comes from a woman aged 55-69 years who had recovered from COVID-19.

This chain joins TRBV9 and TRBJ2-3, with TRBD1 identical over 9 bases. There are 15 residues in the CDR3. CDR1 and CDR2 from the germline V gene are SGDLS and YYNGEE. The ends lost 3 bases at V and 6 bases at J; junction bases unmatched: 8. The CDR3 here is CASSGRQGGRDTQYF. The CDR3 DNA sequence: TGTGCCAGCAGCGGCCGACAGGGGGGTAGGGATACGCAGTATTTT.

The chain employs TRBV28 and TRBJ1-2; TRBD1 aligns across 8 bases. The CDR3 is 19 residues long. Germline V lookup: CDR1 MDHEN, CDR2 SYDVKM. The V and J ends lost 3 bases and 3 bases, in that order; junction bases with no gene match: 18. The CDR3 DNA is TGTGCCAGCAGTTTTCCCGCGGGGACAGGAGGGAATCTCGACTATGGCTACACCTTC. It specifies CASSFPAGTGGNLDYGYTF.

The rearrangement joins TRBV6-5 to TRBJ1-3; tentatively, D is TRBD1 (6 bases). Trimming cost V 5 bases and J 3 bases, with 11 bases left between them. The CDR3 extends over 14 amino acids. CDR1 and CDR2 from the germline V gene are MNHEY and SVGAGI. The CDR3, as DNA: TGTGCCAGCAGTCCTGGACAGATTGGAAACACCATATATTTT. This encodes CASSPGQIGNTIYF.

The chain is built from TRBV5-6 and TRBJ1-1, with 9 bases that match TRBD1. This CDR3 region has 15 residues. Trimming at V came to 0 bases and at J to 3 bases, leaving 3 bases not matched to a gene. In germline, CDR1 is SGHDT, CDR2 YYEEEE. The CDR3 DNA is TGTGCCAGCAGCTTGGGGACAGGGGCATACACTGAAGCTTTCTTT. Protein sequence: CASSLGTGAYTEAFF.

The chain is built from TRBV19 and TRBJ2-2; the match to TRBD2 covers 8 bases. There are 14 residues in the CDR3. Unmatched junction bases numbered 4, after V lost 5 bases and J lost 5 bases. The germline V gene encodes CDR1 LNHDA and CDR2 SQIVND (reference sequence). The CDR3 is CASSVLAVTGELFF. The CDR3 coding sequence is TGTGCCAGTAGTGTACTAGCGGTGACCGGGGAGCTGTTTTTT.

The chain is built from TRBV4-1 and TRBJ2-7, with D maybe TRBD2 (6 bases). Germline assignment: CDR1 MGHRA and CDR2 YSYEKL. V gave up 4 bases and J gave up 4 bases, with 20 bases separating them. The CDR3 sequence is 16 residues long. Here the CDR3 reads CASSPLPPGREYEQYF. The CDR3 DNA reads TGCGCCAGCAGCCCTTTACCCCCGGGACGGGAGTACGAGCAGTACTTC.

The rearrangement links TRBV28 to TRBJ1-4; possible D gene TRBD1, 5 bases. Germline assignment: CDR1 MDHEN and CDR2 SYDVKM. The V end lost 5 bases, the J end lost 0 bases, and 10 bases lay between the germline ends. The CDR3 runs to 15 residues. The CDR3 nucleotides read TGTGCCAGCAGTCCCCCCAGGGCAACTAATGAAAAACTGTTTTTT. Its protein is CASSPPRATNEKLFF.

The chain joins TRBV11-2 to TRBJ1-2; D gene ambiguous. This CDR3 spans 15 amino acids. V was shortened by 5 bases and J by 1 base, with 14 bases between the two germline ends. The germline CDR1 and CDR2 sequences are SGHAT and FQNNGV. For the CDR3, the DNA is TGTGCCAGCAGCGTCAATCCCGGGAGTAACTATGGCTACACCTTC. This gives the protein CASSVNPGSNYGYTF. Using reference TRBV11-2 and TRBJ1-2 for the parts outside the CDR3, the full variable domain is EAGVAQSPRYKIIEKRQSVAFWCNPISGHATLYWYQQILGQGPKLLIQFQNNGVVDDSQLPKDRFSAERLKGVDSTLKIQPAKLEDSAVYLCASSVNPGSNYGYTFGSGTRLTVV.

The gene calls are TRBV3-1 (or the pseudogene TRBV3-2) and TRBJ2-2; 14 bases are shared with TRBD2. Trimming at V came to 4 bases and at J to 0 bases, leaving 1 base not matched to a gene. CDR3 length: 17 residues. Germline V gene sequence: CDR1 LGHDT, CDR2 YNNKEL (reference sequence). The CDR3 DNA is TGTGCCAGCAGCCGACTAGCGGGAGGGCCGAACACCGGGGAGCTGTTTTTT. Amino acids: CASSRLAGGPNTGELFF.

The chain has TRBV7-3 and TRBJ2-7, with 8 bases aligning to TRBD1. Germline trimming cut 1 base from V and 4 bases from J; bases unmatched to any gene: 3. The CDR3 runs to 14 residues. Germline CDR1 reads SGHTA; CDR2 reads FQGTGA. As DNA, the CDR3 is TGTGCCAGCAGCTTAAACGGACAGGGATACGAGCAGTACTTC. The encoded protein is CASSLNGQGYEQYF.

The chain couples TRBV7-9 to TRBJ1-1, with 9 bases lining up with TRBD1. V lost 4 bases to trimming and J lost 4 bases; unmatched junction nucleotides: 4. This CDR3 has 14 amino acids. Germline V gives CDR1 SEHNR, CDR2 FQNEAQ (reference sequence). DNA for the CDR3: TGTGCCAGCAGCTCGGACAGGGGAAGCACTGAAGCTTTCTTT. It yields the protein CASSSDRGSTEAFF.

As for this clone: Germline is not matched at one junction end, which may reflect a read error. The DNA of the CDR3 is TGTGCCAGCGGTGAGGCGTACAGCAGCGAAAAACTGTTTTTT. It encodes CASGEAYSSEKLFF. This chain joins TRBV6-1 and TRBJ1-4; D is unclear. This CDR3 contains 14 residues. Germline V gene lookup returns CDR1 MNHNS and CDR2 SASEGT.

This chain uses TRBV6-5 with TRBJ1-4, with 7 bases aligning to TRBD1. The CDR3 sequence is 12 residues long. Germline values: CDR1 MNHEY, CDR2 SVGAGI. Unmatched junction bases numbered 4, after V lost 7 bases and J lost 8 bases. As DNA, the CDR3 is TGTGCCAGCACCGAGGGGGCGGAAAAACTGTTTTTT. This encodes CASTEGAEKLFF.